The present T cell receptor beta chain was sequenced within a study of spatial heterogeneity in lung cancer. Time point here: blood at routine non-recurrence follow-up after resection. TCRdb passed the 5' RACE reads through MiXCR, listing each CDR3 protein once. The table includes 35,000 to 55,000 distinct CDR3 sequences, over 9.5% detected once. The CDR3 extends over 15 amino acids. Losses at the gene ends were 6 bases for V and 7 bases for J; bases not matched to a gene: 10. This clonotype was seen ten or more times. This TCR was sampled from a male donor with early-stage non-small cell lung cancer. J is TRBJ2-3 and V is TRBV12-3 or TRBV12-4; 10 positions agree with TRBD2. This material consisted of PBMCs, taken at follow-up. CDR3 protein: CASSTLAGRVNTQYF. The CDR3 bases are TGTGCCAGCAGCACACTAGCGGGGAGGGTAAATACGCAGTATTTT.